These 25 T cell receptor beta chains were all obtained from the same sample, sequenced in a study of OX40 agonist ivuxolimab in advanced cancers. This table comes from immunoSEQ multiplex PCR, and its TCRdb copy is limited to in-frame clones, with some not included. The sample has some 59,000 clones, roughly 90% seen once. Sequences were derived from CD4+ or CD8+ T cells sorted from blood, sampled in a trial of the OX40 agonist ivuxolimab. The receptors stem from an adult with an advanced solid tumor such as melanoma, head and neck, liver or kidney cancer.

This clone was seen once. V is TRBV18 and J is TRBJ2-3; TRBD2 is a possible D gene (6 bases). The germline CDR1 and CDR2 sequences are KGHSH and LQKENI. This CDR3 has 13 residues. The V gene lost 8 bases and the J gene lost 1 base, with 10 bases spanning the gap. The CDR3 here is CASAPSGTDTQYF. CDR3 DNA sequence: TGTGCCAGCGCCCCTAGCGGCACAGATACGCAGTATTTT.

This chain uses TRBV7-2 with TRBJ2-5, with D possibly TRBD2 on 6 matching bases. Trimming removed 0 bases from V and 5 bases from J, with 10 bases in between. This CDR3 is 14 amino acids long. The germline CDR1 and CDR2 sequences are SGHTA and FQGNSA. CDR3 amino acids: CASSLAIRGETQYF. The CDR3 nucleotides are TGTGCCAGCAGCTTAGCGATTCGGGGGGAGACCCAGTACTTC.

The genes are TRBV11-3 and TRBJ2-1, with D perhaps matching TRBD1 (6 bases). Germline lookup yields CDR1 SGHNT and CDR2 YENEEA. V lost 0 bases and J lost 0, with 12 bases in between. This CDR3 contains 17 residues. This CDR3 reads CASSLDLTGRSYNEQFF. CDR3 DNA: TGTGCCAGCAGCTTAGATCTGACAGGACGCTCCTACAATGAGCAGTTCTTC.

The chain uses TRBV18 and TRBJ2-1, with 8 bases that match TRBD1. The J segment lost 7 bases and the V segment lost 6 bases, leaving 8 bases of the junction unmatched. Germline V gives CDR1 KGHSH, CDR2 LQKENI. The CDR3 is 14 amino acids. In DNA form, the CDR3 reads TGTGCCAGCTCTTCCCAGGGGGCGGGTAATGAGCAGTTCTTC. It codes for CASSSQGAGNEQFF.

The V gene is TRBV28, the J gene TRBJ2-2; 7 bases line up with TRBD1. Trimming removed 5 bases from V and 5 bases from J; junction bases left unmatched: 2. Looked up from germline, CDR1 is MDHEN and CDR2 is SYDVKM. CDR3 length equals 13 residues. As DNA, the CDR3 is TGTGCCAGCAGTAAACAGGGGACCGGGGAGCTGTTTTTT. Translated, it gives CASSKQGTGELFF.

The gene calls are TRBV18 and TRBJ1-2; D remains unclear. The germline V and J ends were trimmed by 3 bases and 4 bases, with 15 bases remaining between them. This CDR3 spans 15 amino acids. Germline V lookup: CDR1 KGHSH, CDR2 LQKENI. The CDR3 here is CASSPQDDGLYGYTF. The DNA for the CDR3 is TGTGCCAGCTCACCCCAAGACGACGGCCTCTATGGCTACACCTTC.

The chain's CDR3 is CASIGPSGTYEQYF. The CDR3 DNA follows: TGCGCCAGCATCGGACCCAGCGGGACCTACGAGCAGTACTTC. The chain employs TRBV10-1 and TRBJ2-7, with TRBD2 matching 7 bases. Germline V gives CDR1 WNHNN, CDR2 SYGVQD (reference sequence). The CDR3 is 14 residues long. The J segment lost 2 bases and the V segment lost 7 bases, leaving 8 bases of the junction unmatched.

The V gene is TRBV7-2, the J gene TRBJ2-2; TRBD2 might be the D (7 bases). V lost 5 bases and J 4 bases, leaving 11 bases between the germline ends. The germline V gene has CDR1 SGHTA and CDR2 FQGNSA. The CDR3 has 14 amino acids. This chain's CDR3 is CASSRGEGTGELFF. The CDR3 nucleotides are TGTGCCAGCAGCAGGGGGGAGGGCACCGGGGAGCTGTTTTTT.

The rearrangement joins TRBV18 to TRBJ2-7; 12 positions match TRBD2. This CDR3 has 17 residues. Germline V gives CDR1 KGHSH, CDR2 LQKENI. V trimming: 3 bases; J trimming: 2 bases; junction bases outside the gene matches: 8. CDR3 sequence (DNA): TGTGCCAGCTCACCCCCGGGACTAGCGGGCAATACCTACGAGCAGTACTTC. This codes for CASSPPGLAGNTYEQYF.

This clone occurred once. The chain has TRBV27 and TRBJ1-5; TRBD1 agrees at 7 bases. Trimming took 3 bases from V and 5 from J; bases not matched to a gene: 4. This CDR3 is built from 14 residues. Germline V gene data show CDR1 as MNHEY and CDR2 as SMNVEV (reference sequence). The CDR3, as DNA: TGTGCCAGCAGTTTGGACAGGTTCGATCAGCCCCAGCATTTT. The encoded protein is CASSLDRFDQPQHF.

J is TRBJ2-1 and V is TRBV11-3; 9 bases fit TRBD2. The trim removed 4 bases at V and 1 base at J, leaving 14 bases unmatched. CDR3 size: 19 residues. Germline CDR1 SGHNT, CDR2 YENEEA. The CDR3 sequence: CASSSRLADLFKSYNEQFF. CDR3 sequence (DNA): TGTGCCAGCAGCTCGAGACTAGCGGATCTCTTTAAATCCTACAATGAGCAGTTCTTC.

V and J are TRBV6-1 and TRBJ2-5; TRBD2 agrees at 9 bases. The germline V gene encodes CDR1 MNHNS and CDR2 SASEGT. V trimming: 5 bases; J trimming: 3 bases; junction bases outside the gene matches: 4. CDR3 length: 14 amino acids. This CDR3 is CASSFASGEETQYF. CDR3 sequence (DNA): TGTGCCAGCAGTTTCGCTAGCGGGGAAGAGACCCAGTACTTC.

The gene calls are TRBV5-6 and TRBJ2-7, with D possibly TRBD2 on 5 matching bases. The CDR3 runs to 18 residues. In germline, CDR1 is SGHDT, CDR2 YYEEEE. V was cut by 4 bases and J by 0 bases, with 23 bases left in between. The CDR3 is CASSAPGYWGVSSYEQYF. The CDR3 DNA reads as TGTGCCAGCAGCGCCCCCGGGTATTGGGGAGTTAGCTCCTACGAGCAGTACTTC.

The chain joins TRBV7-2 to TRBJ2-1; D not resolved. V gave up 3 bases and J gave up 3 bases, with 12 bases separating them. Germline V gives CDR1 SGHTA, CDR2 FQGNSA. The CDR3 totals 15 residues. The CDR3 protein is CASSFEWSGYNEQFF. The CDR3 region has the DNA TGTGCCAGCAGCTTTGAATGGTCAGGCTACAATGAGCAGTTCTTC.

The chain uses TRBV4-2 and TRBJ2-1; D remains ambiguous. The germline gives CDR1 LGHNA, CDR2 YNFKEQ. The V gene lost 3 bases and the J gene lost 9 bases, with 12 bases spanning the gap. The CDR3 runs to 13 residues. CDR3 nucleotide sequence: TGTGCCAGCAGCCAGGATAGTTGGCGTGAGCAGTTCTTC. Translation gives CASSQDSWREQFF.

The chain employs TRBV25-1 and TRBJ1-4; TRBD1 agrees at 8 bases. V gave up 2 bases and J gave up 10 bases; unmatched junction bases: 9. The CDR3 runs to 15 residues. CDR1 and CDR2 from the germline V gene are MGHDK and SYGVNS. Written as DNA, the CDR3 is TGTGCCAGCAGTGAACCAGGGACAGGACGGGGAAAACTGTTTTTT. This sequence encodes CASSEPGTGRGKLFF.

This chain connects TRBV4-1 to TRBJ2-5; a weak D match, TRBD2 (6 bases). V lost 4 bases and J lost 2, with 14 bases in between. Per the germline V gene, CDR1 is MGHRA and CDR2 is YSYEKL. CDR3 length: 15 residues. The DNA of the CDR3 is TGCGCCAGCAGCCCCCGAGGTGGGGGGCAAGAGACCCAGTACTTC. This gives the protein CASSPRGGGQETQYF.

This clone was recorded once. CDR3 loop: CASSADYLSTDTQYF. DNA of the CDR3: TGTGCCAGCAGCGCCGACTACCTTAGCACAGATACGCAGTATTTT. The V call is TRBV7-2, the J call TRBJ2-3; maybe TRBD2 (5 bases). The CDR3 consists of 15 residues. V was trimmed by 5 bases and J by 0 bases, leaving 12 bases between them. In germline, CDR1 is SGHTA, CDR2 FQGNSA.

CDR3 sequence (DNA): TGTGCCAGCCGTCGGAGCGCGAACACCGGGGAGCTGTTTTTT. Its protein is CASRRSANTGELFF. The chain uses TRBV28 and TRBJ2-2; unclear D gene. From germline, CDR1 is MDHEN and CDR2 SYDVKM. The CDR3 sequence is 14 residues long. V dropped 8 bases and J dropped 0 bases, with 10 bases sitting between them.

This chain links TRBV11-2 with TRBJ2-2; TRBD2 might be the D (6 bases). The CDR3 loop spans 14 amino acids. Germline assignment: CDR1 SGHAT and CDR2 FQNNGV. V lost 1 base and J 6 bases, leaving 9 bases between the germline ends. The CDR3 spells CASSLGRGPGELFF. In DNA, the CDR3 is TGTGCCAGCAGCTTAGGGCGGGGCCCCGGGGAGCTGTTTTTT.

The chain has TRBV27 and TRBJ1-1; tentative D call: TRBD1 (6 bases). This CDR3 has 14 amino acids. The ends were cut back, 4 bases at V and 7 bases at J, with 16 bases in the middle. Germline V lookup: CDR1 MNHEY, CDR2 SMNVEV (reference sequence). DNA for the CDR3: TGTGCCAGCAGTTCCAGACCCGGACAGCTTGAAGCTTTCTTT. Translation: CASSSRPGQLEAFF.

The chain recombines TRBV21-1 with TRBJ1-5. TRBV21-1 is a pseudogene segment. The CDR3 is made up of 15 amino acids. CDR3 sequence (DNA): TGTGCCAGCAGCGGACTTACAGAAGGCAATCAGCCCCAGCATTTT. Its protein product is CASSGLTEGNQPQHF.

The CDR3 spells CASSYYSGASMGEQFF. DNA for the CDR3: TGTGCCAGCAGCTATTATTCCGGAGCTTCAATGGGTGAGCAGTTCTTC. The gene calls are TRBV5-6 and TRBJ2-1; D is unclear. Between the trimmed V and J ends, which lost 3 bases and 9 bases, there was a span of 22 bases. Per the germline V gene, CDR1 is SGHDT and CDR2 is YYEEEE. This CDR3 is built from 16 residues.

V and J are TRBV2 and TRBJ2-7, with D perhaps given as TRBD1 or TRBD2 (5 bases each). The CDR3 consists of 14 residues. Germline V CDR1 and CDR2: SNHLY, FYNNEI. Trimming shortened V by 7 bases and J by 0 bases, and 13 bases separated the two germline ends. CDR3 protein: CASTELGVSYEQYF. Written as DNA, the CDR3 is TGTGCCAGCACCGAGTTGGGGGTCTCCTACGAGCAGTACTTC.

This clone was counted between two and nine times. The J gene is TRBJ2-5, the V gene TRBV9, with no clear D. V was pared by 1 base and J by 2 bases, with 6 bases between. This CDR3 contains 13 residues. The germline V gene has CDR1 SGDLS and CDR2 YYNGEE. The CDR3 bases are TGTGCCAGCAGCGTACGGAGTCAAGAGACCCAGTACTTC. It specifies CASSVRSQETQYF. The whole variable domain, filled in from reference TRBV9 and TRBJ2-5, reads DSGVTQTPKHLITATGQRVTLRCSPRSGDLSVYWYQQSLDQGLQFLIQYYNGEERAKGNILERFSAQQFPDLHSELNLSSLELGDSALYFCASSVRSQETQYFGPGTRLLVL.